Listed here is a single T cell receptor (beta chain). The antigen remains unidentified. Per the germline V gene, CDR1 is LGHNT and CDR2 is FRNRAP. V was pared by 1 base and J by 1 base, with 14 bases of the junction left unmatched. This CDR3 spans 19 amino acids. Produced via immunoSEQ multiplex PCR; TCRdb's table is partial and in-frame only. The table lists approximately 28,000 clones, 80% to 95% of them singletons, with roughly a tenth in the top ten. This sample is drawn from a study of OX40 agonist ivuxolimab in advanced cancers. Study-level findings and limits: Among patients with partial responses at 0.1-3.0 mg/kg, clonal expansion was among the lowest.

This TCR derives from an adult with an advanced solid tumor such as melanoma, head and neck, liver or kidney cancer. The rearrangement uses TRBV12-5 and TRBJ1-2, with 8 bases fitting TRBD1. Here the sequenced sample was CD4+ or CD8+ T cells sorted from blood, taken in a trial of the OX40 agonist ivuxolimab. CDR3 protein: CASGLDPGQGREFNYGYTF. The CDR3 region has the DNA TGTGCTAGTGGTTTGGACCCAGGACAGGGAAGGGAGTTTAACTATGGCTACACCTTC.